The clone carrying this T cell receptor (beta chain) was recorded a few times. The data derive from a study of T cells in Graves' hyperthyroidism and ophthalmopathy. In germline, CDR1 is DFQATT, CDR2 SNEGSKA (reference sequence). This CDR3 comprises 13 residues. V was shortened by 1 base and J by 1 base, with 7 bases between the two germline ends. RNA transcripts were the template for amplifying TCR beta CDR3 regions. The HTBI primer set drove a first-round RT-PCR of the TCR CDR3. MiXCR, run by TCRdb on the multiplex PCR reads, gives a single entry per CDR3 protein. In the table there are some 500,000 distinct CDR3 sequences, 15% to 20% of which are singletons. The study based diagnoses on clinical symptoms, serum thyroxine and TRAb, thyroid ultrasound and orbital computed tomography.

The sequence came from a woman in her thirties with Graves' ophthalmopathy. V and J are TRBV20-1 and TRBJ1-2; D is uncertain. Sequenced: blood. CDR3 bases: TGCAGTGCTAGAGGACCGTTTAACTATGGCTACACCTTC. It translates to CSARGPFNYGYTF.